This T cell receptor (beta chain) was sequenced in a study of blood T cell repertoires in COVID-19. Study at large: Nucleic acid was either cDNA or gDNA, and it came from T cells, B-cell-depleted T cells, or PBMCs.

Germline CDR1 is DFQATT and CDR2 is SNEGSKA (reference sequence). CDR3 length: 14 amino acids. Original processing methods: Reference gene primers were amplified, and this amplification served to estimate nucleated cell counts. Data came from immunoSEQ multiplex PCR; TCRdb stores just in-frame clones and leaves some out. V, J and clone size are taken as reported in that table, and D and trimming were inferred from the DNA itself. The profile shows 150,000 or so clones, 80% to 90% of them singletons. To note about this clone: The junction and the germline gene differ at one end; a read error may be behind it.

The sequenced sample consisted of peripheral blood. The clonotype was recovered from a man aged 18 to 35 with COVID-19, enrolled during active disease. The chain has TRBV20-1 and TRBJ1-4; D gene uncertain. CDR3 sequence reads: CSASAGRADEKLLF. Here the CDR3 DNA reads TGCAGTGCTAGTGCCGGGAGGGCGGATGAAAAACTGCTTTTT.